This T cell receptor (beta chain) was profiled in a study of response to subunit inactivated influenza vaccine. The trim removed 9 bases at V and 8 bases at J, leaving 10 bases unmatched. This CDR3 contains 13 residues. TCRdb independently ran MiXCR on the RT-PCR reads; one entry per CDR3 protein. Of around 600,000 distinct CDR3 sequences in the sample, 11% are singletons; the top ten hold 8% to 13%. This clonotype has only a few counts. The same sample was also used in a study of T cells expressing NK-cell markers. Per that study: With UMIs, 5'RACE template switching was used to make TCR beta cDNA.

Sequences were derived from PBMCs from blood, sampled on the day of vaccination. The sequence was collected from a man between 50 and 59 years old who received an inactivated influenza vaccine. V gene TRBV12-3 or TRBV12-4 combines with J gene TRBJ2-3, with 8 bases fitting TRBD1. The CDR3: CASNYDRGGTQYF. The CDR3, as DNA: TGTGCCAGTAACTACGACAGGGGCGGTACGCAGTATTTT.